This T cell receptor (beta chain) was obtained from a study of blood T cell repertoires in COVID-19 (dated by TCRdb to 2020 to 2021). In the study overall: Samples from collaborators originated in the United States, Italy and Spain and spanned both the acute and convalescent phases of COVID-19. Subjects who had been exposed to COVID-19, were actively infected with it, or had recovered from it provided the deeply sampled blood TCRbeta repertoires that made up the dataset. The prospective study material was composed of cDNA or gDNA derived from T cells, B-cell-depleted T cells, or PBMCs. A de-identified subject ID, COVID-19 status, age in years and sex were almost always included in the sample metadata. The samples were drawn from two sources: the first 160 participants of the ongoing ImmuneRACE study, and about 1,300 subjects contributed by 6 global collaborators. Where HLA class I and class II types were available, the types were taken from metadata supplied by the sample provider, not from assay-based typing. The repertoires were released in a freely available public database meant as a resource for research on the immune response to SARS-CoV-2. Overall study outcomes, separate from this receptor: How much clinical and demographic metadata was included differed by source and by participant, and the metadata was provided uncurated.

This clone has only a few counts. The antigen this receptor binds is unknown. Base qualities are not at hand, and no much larger clone is one base apart. The immunoSEQ Assay, a bias-controlled multiplex PCR, was used to amplify TCRbeta CDR3 regions from genomic DNA. In the original analysis: Within the assay, amplification of reference gene primers was used to estimate how many nucleated cells each sample contained. To quantify the absolute abundance of each unique TCRbeta CDR3 rearrangement, sequence reads were collapsed and filtered. Productive Simpson clonality was computed per sample as the square root of Simpson's diversity index over productive rearrangements. The clones in this table, taken by TCRdb from immuneACCESS, are in-frame only. Not every clone is retained; where verified, under half of the shortfall comes from an unresolved V gene, and the cause of the rest is unknown. V and J calls and clone size come straight from that table; D and trimming were deduced from the DNA. For this sample the table gives 95,000 to 110,000 clones, of which approximately 86% were detected only once. The ten largest clones take up less than 4% of the sample.

According to the germline V gene (reference sequence), CDR1 reads SEHNR and CDR2 reads FQNEAQ. The CDR3 runs 14 residues from the cysteine to the phenylalanine. Only the CDR3 DNA stays, 42 bases, in frame from base 1. At the junction V is shortened by 2 bases and J by 4 bases, with 11 bases in between. Collaborating institutions collected whole blood in K2EDTA tubes following their own protocols. For TCRbeta analysis, collaborators shipped samples as frozen whole blood, isolated PBMCs, or DNA extracted from either of those sample types. Material for sequencing was peripheral blood. Recombination linked TRBV7-9 to TRBJ1-2; TRBD1 is perhaps the D gene, given 5 matching bases. The receptor was isolated from a human donor in a cohort sampled during active COVID-19. The CDR3 reads CASSLQGSGYGYTF. In nucleotide form, the sequence is TGTGCCAGCAGCTTACAGGGCTCGGGCTATGGCTACACCTTC.